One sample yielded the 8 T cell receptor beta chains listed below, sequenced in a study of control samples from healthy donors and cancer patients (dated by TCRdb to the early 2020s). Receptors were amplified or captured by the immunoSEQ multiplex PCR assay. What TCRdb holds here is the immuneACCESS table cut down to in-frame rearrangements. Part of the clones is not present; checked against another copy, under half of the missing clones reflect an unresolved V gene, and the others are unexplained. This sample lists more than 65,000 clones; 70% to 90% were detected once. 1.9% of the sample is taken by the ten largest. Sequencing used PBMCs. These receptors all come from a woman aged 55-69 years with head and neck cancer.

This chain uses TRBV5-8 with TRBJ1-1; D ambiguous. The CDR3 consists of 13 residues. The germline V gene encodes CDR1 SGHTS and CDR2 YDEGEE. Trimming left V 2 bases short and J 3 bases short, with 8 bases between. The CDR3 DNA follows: TGTGCCAGCAGCTTCGGTCGGGACACTGAAGCTTTCTTT. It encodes CASSFGRDTEAFF.

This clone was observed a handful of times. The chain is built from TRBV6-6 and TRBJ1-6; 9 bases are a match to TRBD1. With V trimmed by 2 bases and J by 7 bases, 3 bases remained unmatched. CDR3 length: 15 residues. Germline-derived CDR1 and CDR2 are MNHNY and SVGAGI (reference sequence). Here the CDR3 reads CASSYKDRGNSPLHF. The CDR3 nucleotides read TGTGCCAGCAGTTACAAAGACAGGGGGAATTCACCCCTCCACTTT.

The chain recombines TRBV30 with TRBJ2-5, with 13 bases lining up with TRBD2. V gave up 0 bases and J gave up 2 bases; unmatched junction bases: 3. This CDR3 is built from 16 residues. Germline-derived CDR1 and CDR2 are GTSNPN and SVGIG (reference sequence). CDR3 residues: CAWSVTSGRVQETQYF. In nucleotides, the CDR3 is TGTGCCTGGAGTGTAACTAGCGGGAGGGTGCAAGAGACCCAGTACTTC. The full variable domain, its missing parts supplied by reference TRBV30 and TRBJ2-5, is SQTIHQWPATLVQPVGSPLSLECTVEGTSNPNLYWYRQAAGRGLQLLFYSVGIGQISSEVPQNLSASRPQDRQFILSSKKLLLSDSGFYLCAWSVTSGRVQETQYFGPGTRLLVL.

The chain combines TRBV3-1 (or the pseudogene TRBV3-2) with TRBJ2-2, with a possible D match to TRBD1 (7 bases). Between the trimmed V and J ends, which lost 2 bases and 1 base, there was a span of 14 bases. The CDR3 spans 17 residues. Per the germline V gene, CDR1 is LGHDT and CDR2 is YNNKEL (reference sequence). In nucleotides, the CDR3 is TGTGCCAGCAGCCAAATTCGGGGGACAGAGAACACCGGGGAGCTGTTTTTT. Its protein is CASSQIRGTENTGELFF.

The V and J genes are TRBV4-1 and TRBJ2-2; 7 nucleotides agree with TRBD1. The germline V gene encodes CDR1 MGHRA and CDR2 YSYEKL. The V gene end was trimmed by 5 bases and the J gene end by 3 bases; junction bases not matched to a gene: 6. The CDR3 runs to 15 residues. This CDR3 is CASSGTGADTGELFF. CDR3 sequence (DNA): TGCGCCAGCAGCGGAACAGGGGCAGACACCGGGGAGCTGTTTTTT.

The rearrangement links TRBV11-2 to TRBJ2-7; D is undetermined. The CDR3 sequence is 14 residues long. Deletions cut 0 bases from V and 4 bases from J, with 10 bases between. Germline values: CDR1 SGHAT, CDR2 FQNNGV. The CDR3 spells CASSLDRRSYEQYF. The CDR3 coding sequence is TGTGCCAGCAGCTTAGATAGAAGATCGTACGAGCAGTACTTC.

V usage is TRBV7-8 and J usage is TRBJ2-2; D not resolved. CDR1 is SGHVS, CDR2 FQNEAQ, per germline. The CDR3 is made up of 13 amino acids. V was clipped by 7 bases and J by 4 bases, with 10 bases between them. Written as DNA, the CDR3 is TGTGCCAGCAACCAATCTCCCACCGGGGAGCTGTTTTTT. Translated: CASNQSPTGELFF.

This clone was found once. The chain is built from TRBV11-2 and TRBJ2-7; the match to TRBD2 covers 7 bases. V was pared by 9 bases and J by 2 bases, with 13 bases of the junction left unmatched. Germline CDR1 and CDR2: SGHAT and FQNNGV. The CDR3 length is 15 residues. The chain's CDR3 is CASRQISGIAYEQYF. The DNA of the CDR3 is TGTGCCAGTAGACAAATCAGCGGGATCGCCTACGAGCAGTACTTC.